These 2 T cell receptor beta chains were sequenced from one sample in a study of OX40 agonist ivuxolimab in advanced cancers. Only in-frame clones appear in the TCRdb table, and some are missing; sequencing was by immunoSEQ multiplex PCR. The sample contains around 73,000 clones, 75% to 90% of which appear only once. The specimen was CD4+ or CD8+ T cells sorted from blood, collected in a trial of the OX40 agonist ivuxolimab. The receptors shown here come from an adult with an advanced solid tumor such as melanoma, head and neck, liver or kidney cancer.

The chain links TRBV7-9 to TRBJ2-1; D is possibly TRBD2 (6 bases). The V end was cut by 4 bases, the J end by 9 bases, with 16 bases between. Germline CDR1 and CDR2: SEHNR and FQNEAQ (reference sequence). The CDR3 is made up of 14 amino acids. The CDR3 protein is CASSSGVAVFEQFF. For the CDR3, the DNA is TGTGCCAGCAGCTCCGGGGTAGCGGTCTTTGAGCAGTTCTTC.

V is TRBV6-1 and J is TRBJ1-5; 9 bases agree with TRBD1. This CDR3 contains 13 residues. CDR1 is MNHNS and CDR2 is SASEGT in the germline V gene. V was clipped by 8 bases and J by 6 bases; unmatched bases: 5. Here the CDR3 reads CASGTGFGQPQHF. The DNA for the CDR3 is TGTGCCAGCGGGACAGGGTTTGGTCAGCCCCAGCATTTT.